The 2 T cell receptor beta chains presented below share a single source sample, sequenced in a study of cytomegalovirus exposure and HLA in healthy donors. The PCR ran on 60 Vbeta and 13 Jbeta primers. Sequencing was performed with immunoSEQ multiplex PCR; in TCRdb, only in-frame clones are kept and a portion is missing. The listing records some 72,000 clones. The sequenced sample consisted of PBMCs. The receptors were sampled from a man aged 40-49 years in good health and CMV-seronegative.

CDR3 sequence reads: CASSEGNRANYGYTF. The CDR3, as DNA: TGTGCCAGCAGTGAAGGGAACAGGGCTAACTATGGCTACACCTTC. The rearrangement links TRBV6-1 to TRBJ1-2, with D possibly matching TRBD1 (6 bases). Germline loops: CDR1 MNHNS, CDR2 SASEGT. The V end was cut by 1 base, the J end by 0 bases, with 9 bases between. This CDR3 is 15 amino acids long.

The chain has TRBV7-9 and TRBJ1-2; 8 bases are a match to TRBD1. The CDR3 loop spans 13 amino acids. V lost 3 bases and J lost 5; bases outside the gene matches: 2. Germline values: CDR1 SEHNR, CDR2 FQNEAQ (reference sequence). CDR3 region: CASSFRGLYGYTF. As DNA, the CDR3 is TGTGCCAGCAGCTTCAGGGGGCTGTATGGCTACACCTTC. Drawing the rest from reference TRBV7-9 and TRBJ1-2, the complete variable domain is DTGVSQNPRHKITKRGQNVTFRCDPISEHNRLYWYRQTLGQGPEFLTYFQNEAQLEKSRLLSDRFSAERPKGSFSTLEIQRTEQGDSAMYLCASSFRGLYGYTFGSGTRLTVV.